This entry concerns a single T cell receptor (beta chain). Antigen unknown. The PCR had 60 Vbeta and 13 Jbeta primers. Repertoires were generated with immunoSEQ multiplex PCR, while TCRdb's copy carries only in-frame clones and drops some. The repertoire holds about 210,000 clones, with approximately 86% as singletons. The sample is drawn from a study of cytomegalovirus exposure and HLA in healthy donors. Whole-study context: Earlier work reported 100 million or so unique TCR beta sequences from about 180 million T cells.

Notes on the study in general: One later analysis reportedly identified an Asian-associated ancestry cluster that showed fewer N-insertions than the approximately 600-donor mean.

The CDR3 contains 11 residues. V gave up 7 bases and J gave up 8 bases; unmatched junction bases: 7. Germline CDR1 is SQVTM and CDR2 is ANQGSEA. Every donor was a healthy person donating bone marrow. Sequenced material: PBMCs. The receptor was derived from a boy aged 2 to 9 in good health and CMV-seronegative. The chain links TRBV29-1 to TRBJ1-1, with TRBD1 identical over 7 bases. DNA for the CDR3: TGCAGCGCCAAACAGGGGTGGGAAGCTTTCTTT. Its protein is CSAKQGWEAFF. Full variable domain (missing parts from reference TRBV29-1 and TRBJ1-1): SAVISQKPSRDICQRGTSLTIQCQVDSQVTMMFWYRQQPGQSLTLIATANQGSEATYESGFVIDKFPISRPNLTFSTLTVSNMSPEDSSIYLCSAKQGWEAFFGQGTRLTVV.